The text below deals with one T cell receptor (beta chain). Its antigen is not identified. These data are taken from a study of a mutant IDH1 vaccine in newly diagnosed glioma. CDR3 length: 15 amino acids. Germline V CDR1 and CDR2: MNHEY, SVGAGI. J gave up 3 bases and V 2 bases, and 6 bases lay outside the gene matches. As to time point: week 11, during vaccination. Each vaccine dose was 300 ug of mutant IDH1 20-mer peptide, with topical imiquimod. Method: immunoSEQ multiplex PCR; TCRdb's copy keeps in-frame clones and lacks some. Found here are over 60,000 clones, approximately 91% of them singletons; the top ten hold less than 2%.

The clonotype originates from a man between 35 and 55 years old with glioma. The sequencing here drew on PBMCs, taken from a glioma patient whose treatment included an IDH1 peptide vaccine. The chain has TRBV6-5 and TRBJ2-7; 8 positions agree with TRBD1. The CDR3 nucleotides are TGTGCCAGCAGTTACGGGGCAGGGGGCTTCTACGAGCAGTACTTC. Its protein is CASSYGAGGFYEQYF.